This TCR beta chain comes out of a study of shared clonotypes between healthy human individuals. This clone has a handful of counts. No antigen is known for it. Profiling relied on immunoSEQ multiplex PCR, and the TCRdb table lists in-frame clones only, not all of them. The sample yields about 2.4 million clones, more than 90% seen once. The CDR3 runs to 14 residues. CDR1 is GTSNPN, CDR2 SVGIG, per germline (reference sequence). V dropped 0 bases and J dropped 4 bases, with 9 bases sitting between them. Study outcomes and limitations: An anticipated effect of sequencing depth on clonotype sharing among donors was recognized. Estimated clonotype richness was generally higher in naive than memory subsets.

The TCR sequence derives from a man aged 18-30 years in good health. The sample comprised naive CD4+ T cells sorted from blood. Subset described: CD45RA+ positively selected. The chain couples TRBV30 to TRBJ2-2; D is undetermined. CDR3 in DNA: TGTGCCTGGAGTGTACGTGGGATCACCGGGGAGCTGTTTTTT. It is translated as CAWSVRGITGELFF.